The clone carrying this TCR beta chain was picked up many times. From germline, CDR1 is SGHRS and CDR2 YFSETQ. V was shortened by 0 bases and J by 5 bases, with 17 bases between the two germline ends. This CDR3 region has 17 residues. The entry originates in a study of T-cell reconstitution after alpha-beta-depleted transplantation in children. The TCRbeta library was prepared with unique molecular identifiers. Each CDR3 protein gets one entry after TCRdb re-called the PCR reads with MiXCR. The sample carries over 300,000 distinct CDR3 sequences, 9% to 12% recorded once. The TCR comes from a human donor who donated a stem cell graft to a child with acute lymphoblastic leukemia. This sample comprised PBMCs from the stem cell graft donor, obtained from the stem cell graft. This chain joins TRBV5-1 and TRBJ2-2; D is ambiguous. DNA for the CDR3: TGCGCCAGCAGCTTGGTGGGCATGAGATCTGGAACCGGGGAGCTGTTTTTT. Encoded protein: CASSLVGMRSGTGELFF.